This section outlines one T cell receptor (beta chain) sequence together with its context. Only in-frame clones appear in the TCRdb table, and some are missing; sequencing was by immunoSEQ multiplex PCR. The sample has some 99,000 clones; around 78% are singletons. This sample stems from a study of blood T cell repertoires in COVID-19. The trim removed 2 bases at V and 5 bases at J, leaving 5 bases unmatched. The CDR3 is 15 amino acids. CDR1 is SGDLS and CDR2 is YYNGEE in the germline V gene. The sample comprised peripheral blood. The sequence derives from a woman aged 55-69 years with acute or convalescent COVID-19. The chain has TRBV9 and TRBJ2-7; 12 nucleotides agree with TRBD2. This CDR3 reads CASSVGLAGQNEQYF. In DNA, the CDR3 is TGTGCCAGCAGCGTCGGACTAGCGGGACAGAACGAGCAGTACTTC. Complete variable domain (other parts from reference TRBV9 and TRBJ2-7): DSGVTQTPKHLITATGQRVTLRCSPRSGDLSVYWYQQSLDQGLQFLIQYYNGEERAKGNILERFSAQQFPDLHSELNLSSLELGDSALYFCASSVGLAGQNEQYFGPGTRLTVT.